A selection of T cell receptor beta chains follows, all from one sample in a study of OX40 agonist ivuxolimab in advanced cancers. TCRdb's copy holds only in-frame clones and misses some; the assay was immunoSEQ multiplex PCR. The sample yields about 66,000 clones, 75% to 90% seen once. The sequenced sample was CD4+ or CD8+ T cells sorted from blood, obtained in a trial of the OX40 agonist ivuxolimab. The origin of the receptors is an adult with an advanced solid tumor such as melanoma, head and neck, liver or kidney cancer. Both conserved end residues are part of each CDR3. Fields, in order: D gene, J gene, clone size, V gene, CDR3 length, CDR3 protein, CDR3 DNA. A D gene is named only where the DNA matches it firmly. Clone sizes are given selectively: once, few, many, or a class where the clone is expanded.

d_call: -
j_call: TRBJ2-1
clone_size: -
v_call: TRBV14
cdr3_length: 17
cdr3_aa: CAVNPPPPRNAYNEQFF
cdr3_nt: TGTGCCGTTAACCCCCCCCCGCCTCGGAACGCCTACAATGAGCAGTTCTTC

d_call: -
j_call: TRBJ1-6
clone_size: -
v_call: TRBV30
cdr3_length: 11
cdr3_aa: CAWSENSPLHF
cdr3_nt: TGTGCCTGGAGTGAGAACTCACCCCTCCACTTT

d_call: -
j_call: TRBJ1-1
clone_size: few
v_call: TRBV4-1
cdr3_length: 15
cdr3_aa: CASSQVGAMNTEAFF
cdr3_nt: TGCGCCAGCAGCCAAGTTGGCGCGATGAACACTGAAGCTTTCTTT

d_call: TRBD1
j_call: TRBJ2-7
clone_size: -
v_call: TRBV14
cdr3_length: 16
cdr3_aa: CASSHPKDRATYEQYF
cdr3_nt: TGTGCCAGCAGCCATCCGAAGGACAGGGCGACCTACGAGCAGTACTTC

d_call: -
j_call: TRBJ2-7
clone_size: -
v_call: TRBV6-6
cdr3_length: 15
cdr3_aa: CASSPNLMGFYEQYF
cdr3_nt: TGTGCCAGCAGTCCAAACCTCATGGGGTTCTACGAGCAGTACTTC

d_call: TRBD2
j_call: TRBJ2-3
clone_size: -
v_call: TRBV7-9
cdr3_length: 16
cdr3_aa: CASSQEAGVFTDTQYF
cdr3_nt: TGTGCCAGCAGCCAAGAAGCGGGAGTGTTCACAGATACGCAGTATTTT

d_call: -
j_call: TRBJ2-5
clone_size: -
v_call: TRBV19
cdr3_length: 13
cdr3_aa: CASSSDSEETQYF
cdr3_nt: TGTGCCAGTAGTTCTGACAGCGAGGAGACCCAGTACTTC

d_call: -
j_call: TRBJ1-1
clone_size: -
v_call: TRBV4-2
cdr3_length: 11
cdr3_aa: CASSYMSETFF
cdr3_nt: TGTGCCAGCAGCTATATGTCTGAAACTTTCTTT

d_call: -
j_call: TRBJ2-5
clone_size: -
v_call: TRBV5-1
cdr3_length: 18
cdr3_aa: CASSLAQSGISIRETQYF
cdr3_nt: TGCGCCAGCAGCTTGGCCCAGTCGGGGATAAGTATTCGGGAGACCCAGTACTTC

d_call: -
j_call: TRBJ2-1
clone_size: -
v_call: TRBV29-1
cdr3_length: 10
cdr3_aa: CSVEDYEQFF
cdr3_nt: TGCAGCGTTGAAGATTACGAGCAGTTCTTC

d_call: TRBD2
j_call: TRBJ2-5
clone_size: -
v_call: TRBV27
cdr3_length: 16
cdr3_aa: CASSQTPSGRAETQYF
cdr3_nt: TGTGCCAGCAGCCAAACCCCCAGCGGGAGGGCCGAGACCCAGTACTTC

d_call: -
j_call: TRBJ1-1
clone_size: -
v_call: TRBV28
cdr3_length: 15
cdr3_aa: CASSLKGRGVNEAFF
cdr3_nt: TGTGCCAGCAGTTTAAAAGGGCGGGGAGTCAATGAAGCTTTCTTT

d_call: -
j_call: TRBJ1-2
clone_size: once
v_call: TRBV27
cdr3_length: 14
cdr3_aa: CASREFDSPYGYTF
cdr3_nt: TGTGCCAGCAGGGAATTCGACAGTCCCTATGGCTACACCTTC

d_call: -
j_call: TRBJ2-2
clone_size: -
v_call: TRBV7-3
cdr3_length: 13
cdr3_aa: CASSLIGTGELFF
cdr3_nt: TGTGCCAGCAGCTTAATAGGGACCGGGGAGCTGTTTTTT

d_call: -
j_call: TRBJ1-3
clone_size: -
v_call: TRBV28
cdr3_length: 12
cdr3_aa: CASSDRARWEYF
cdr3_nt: TGTGCCAGCAGTGATCGCGCGAGGTGGGAATATTTT

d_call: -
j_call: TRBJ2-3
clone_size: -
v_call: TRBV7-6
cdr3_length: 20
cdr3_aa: CASSLPLTGGGGVKLDTQYF
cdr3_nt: TGTGCCAGCAGCTTACCCCTAACCGGCGGGGGCGGGGTCAAGTTGGATACGCAGTATTTT

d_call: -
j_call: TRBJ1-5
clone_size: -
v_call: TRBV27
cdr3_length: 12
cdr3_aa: CASTWGNQPQHF
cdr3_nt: TGTGCCAGCACTTGGGGTAATCAGCCCCAGCATTTT

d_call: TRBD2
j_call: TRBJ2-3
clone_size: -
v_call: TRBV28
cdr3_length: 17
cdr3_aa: CASSFFASGRDTDTQYF
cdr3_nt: TGTGCCAGCAGTTTTTTTGCTAGCGGGAGGGACACAGATACGCAGTATTTT

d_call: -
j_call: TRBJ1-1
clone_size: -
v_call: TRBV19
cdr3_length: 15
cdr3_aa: CASSINPSLNTEAFF
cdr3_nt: TGTGCCAGTAGTATTAACCCCAGCCTGAACACTGAAGCTTTCTTT

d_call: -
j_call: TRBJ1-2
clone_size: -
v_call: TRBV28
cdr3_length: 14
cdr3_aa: CASSFRAQGYGYTF
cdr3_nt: TGTGCCAGCAGTTTCAGGGCTCAGGGCTATGGCTACACCTTC

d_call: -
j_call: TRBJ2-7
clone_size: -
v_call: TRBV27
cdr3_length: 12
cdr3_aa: CASWDWTYEQYF
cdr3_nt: TGTGCCAGTTGGGACTGGACCTACGAGCAGTACTTC

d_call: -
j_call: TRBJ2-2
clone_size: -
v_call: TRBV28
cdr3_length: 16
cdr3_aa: CASSPHLTENTGELFF
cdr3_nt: TGTGCCAGCAGTCCCCACCTGACCGAGAACACCGGGGAGCTGTTTTTT

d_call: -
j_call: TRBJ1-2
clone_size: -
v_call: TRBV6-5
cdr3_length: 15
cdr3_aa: CASTPFDGSNYGYTF
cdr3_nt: TGTGCCAGCACCCCATTTGACGGCTCTAACTATGGCTACACCTTC

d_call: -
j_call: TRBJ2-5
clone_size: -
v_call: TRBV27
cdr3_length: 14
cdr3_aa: CASSPEDGQETQYF
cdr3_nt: TGTGCCAGCAGTCCAGAGGACGGGCAAGAGACCCAGTACTTC

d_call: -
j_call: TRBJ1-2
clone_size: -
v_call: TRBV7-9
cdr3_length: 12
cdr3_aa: CASRSGVYGYTF
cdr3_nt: TGTGCCAGCAGATCTGGGGTATATGGCTACACCTTC

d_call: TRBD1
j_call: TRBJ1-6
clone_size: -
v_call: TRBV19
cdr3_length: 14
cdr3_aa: CASTRQGINSPLHF
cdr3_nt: TGTGCCAGTACCCGACAGGGAATAAATTCACCCCTCCACTTT

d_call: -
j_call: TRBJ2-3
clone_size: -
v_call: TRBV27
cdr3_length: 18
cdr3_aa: CASSRAGGGVLFSDTQYF
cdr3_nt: TGTGCCAGCAGTCGGGCCGGGGGAGGCGTCCTTTTCTCAGATACGCAGTATTTT

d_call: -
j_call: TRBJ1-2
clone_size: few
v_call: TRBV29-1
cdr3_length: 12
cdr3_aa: CSVEPGNYGYTF
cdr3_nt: TGCAGCGTTGAACCAGGGAACTATGGCTACACCTTC

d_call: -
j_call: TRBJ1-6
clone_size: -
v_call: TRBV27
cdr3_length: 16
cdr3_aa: CASSLSGGLGNSPLHF
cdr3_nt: TGTGCCAGCAGTTTATCGGGGGGACTGGGCAATTCACCCCTCCACTTT

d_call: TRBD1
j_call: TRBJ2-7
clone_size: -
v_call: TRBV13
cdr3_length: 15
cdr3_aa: CASSFYGTEPYEQYF
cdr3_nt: TGTGCCAGCAGCTTTTACGGGACAGAACCTTACGAGCAGTACTTC

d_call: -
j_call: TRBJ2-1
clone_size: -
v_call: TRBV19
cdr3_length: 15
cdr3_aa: CASSIGLAAYNEQFF
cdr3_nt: TGTGCCAGTAGTATAGGTTTAGCGGCCTACAATGAGCAGTTCTTC

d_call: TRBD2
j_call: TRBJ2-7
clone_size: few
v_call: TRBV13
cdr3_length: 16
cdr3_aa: CASSLKYSGLDYEQYF
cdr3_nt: TGTGCCAGCAGCCTAAAATATTCGGGACTAGACTACGAGCAGTACTTC

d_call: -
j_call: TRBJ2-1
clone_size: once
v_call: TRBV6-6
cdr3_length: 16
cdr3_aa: CASSSQGKGPSNEQFF
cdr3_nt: TGTGCCAGCAGTTCACAGGGAAAGGGACCTTCCAATGAGCAGTTCTTC

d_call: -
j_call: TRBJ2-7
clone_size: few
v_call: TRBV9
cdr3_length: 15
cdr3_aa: CASSVVAGEAYEQYF
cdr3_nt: TGTGCCAGCAGCGTAGTGGCAGGTGAAGCCTACGAGCAGTACTTC

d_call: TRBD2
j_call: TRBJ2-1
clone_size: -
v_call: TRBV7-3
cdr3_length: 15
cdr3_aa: CASSSLAGQYNEQFF
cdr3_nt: TGTGCCAGCAGCTCACTAGCGGGGCAATACAATGAGCAGTTCTTC

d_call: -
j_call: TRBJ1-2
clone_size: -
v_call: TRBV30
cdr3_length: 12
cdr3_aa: CAWSDENYGYTF
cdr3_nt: TGTGCCTGGTCGGACGAGAACTATGGCTACACCTTC

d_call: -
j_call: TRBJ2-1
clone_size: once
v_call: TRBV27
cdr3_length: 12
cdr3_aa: CASSTRNNEQFF
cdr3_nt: TGTGCCAGCTCTACTAGGAACAATGAGCAGTTCTTC

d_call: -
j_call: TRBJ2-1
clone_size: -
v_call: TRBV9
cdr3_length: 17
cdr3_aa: CASSEGPQIENYNEQFF
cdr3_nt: TGTGCCAGCAGCGAGGGCCCTCAAATAGAGAACTACAATGAGCAGTTCTTC

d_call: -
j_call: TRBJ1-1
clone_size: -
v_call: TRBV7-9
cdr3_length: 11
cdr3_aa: CASSLITEAFF
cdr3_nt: TGTGCCAGCAGCTTAATAACTGAAGCTTTCTTT

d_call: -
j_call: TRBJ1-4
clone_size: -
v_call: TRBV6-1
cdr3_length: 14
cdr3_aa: CASRVLLRNEKLFF
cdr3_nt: TGTGCCAGCAGGGTACTGCTGCGCAATGAAAAACTGTTTTTT

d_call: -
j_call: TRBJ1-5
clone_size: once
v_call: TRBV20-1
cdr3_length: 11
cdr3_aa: CSARGNQPQHF
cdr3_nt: TGCAGTGCTAGGGGCAATCAGCCCCAGCATTTT

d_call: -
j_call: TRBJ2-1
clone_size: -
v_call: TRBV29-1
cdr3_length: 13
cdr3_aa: CSAPTETYNEQFF
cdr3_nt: TGCAGCGCCCCGACAGAAACCTACAATGAGCAGTTCTTC

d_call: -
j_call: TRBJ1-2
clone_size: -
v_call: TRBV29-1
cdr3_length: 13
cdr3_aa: CSVEWGNNYGYTF
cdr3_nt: TGCAGCGTTGAATGGGGCAATAACTATGGCTACACCTTC

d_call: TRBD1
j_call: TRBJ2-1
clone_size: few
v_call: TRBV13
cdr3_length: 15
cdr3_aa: CASSLRTTGGNEQFF
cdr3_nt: TGTGCCAGCAGCTTGAGGACCACAGGGGGCAATGAGCAGTTCTTC

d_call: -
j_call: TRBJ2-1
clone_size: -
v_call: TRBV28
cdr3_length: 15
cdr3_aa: CASSTLASSYNEQFF
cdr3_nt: TGTGCCAGCAGTACCCTAGCGAGCTCCTACAATGAGCAGTTCTTC

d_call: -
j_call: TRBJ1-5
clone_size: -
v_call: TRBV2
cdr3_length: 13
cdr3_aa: CASSAGMNQPQHF
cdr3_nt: TGTGCCAGCAGTGCAGGGATGAATCAGCCCCAGCATTTT

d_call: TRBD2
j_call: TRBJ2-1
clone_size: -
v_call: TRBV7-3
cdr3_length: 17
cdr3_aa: CASSLYRGLAANNEQFF
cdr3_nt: TGTGCCAGCAGCTTATACAGGGGACTAGCGGCAAACAATGAGCAGTTCTTC

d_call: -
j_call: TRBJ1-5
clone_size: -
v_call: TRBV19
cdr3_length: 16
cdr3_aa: CASSIDRGISAGPQHF
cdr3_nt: TGTGCCAGTAGTATAGATCGGGGAATATCCGCGGGCCCCCAGCATTTT

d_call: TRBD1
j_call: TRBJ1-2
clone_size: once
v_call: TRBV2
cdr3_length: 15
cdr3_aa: CASSDRLLDREGYTF
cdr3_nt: TGTGCCAGCAGTGATAGGCTTTTGGACAGGGAGGGCTACACCTTC

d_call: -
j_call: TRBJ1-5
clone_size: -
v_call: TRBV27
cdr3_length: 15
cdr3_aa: CASSLYRANNQPQHF
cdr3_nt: TGTGCCAGCAGTTTATACAGGGCGAACAATCAGCCCCAGCATTTT

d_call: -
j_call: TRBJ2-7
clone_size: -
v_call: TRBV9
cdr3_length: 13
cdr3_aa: CASSARDVAEQYF
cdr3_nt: TGTGCCAGCAGCGCCCGGGACGTGGCCGAGCAGTACTTC

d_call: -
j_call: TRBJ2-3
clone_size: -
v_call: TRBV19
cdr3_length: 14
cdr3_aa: CASGWQGPADTQYF
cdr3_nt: TGTGCCAGTGGATGGCAGGGTCCTGCAGATACGCAGTATTTT

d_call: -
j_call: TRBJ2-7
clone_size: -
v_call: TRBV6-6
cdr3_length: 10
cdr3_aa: CASRQTDLYF
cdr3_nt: TGTGCCAGCAGACAGACAGACCTGTACTTC

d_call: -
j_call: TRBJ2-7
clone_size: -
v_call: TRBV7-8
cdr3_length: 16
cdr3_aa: CASSLVGGVSSYEQYF
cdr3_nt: TGTGCCAGCAGCTTAGTTGGGGGAGTGAGCTCCTACGAGCAGTACTTC

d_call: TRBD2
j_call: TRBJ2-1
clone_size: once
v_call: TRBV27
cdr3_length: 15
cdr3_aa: CASSLTGGMYNEQFF
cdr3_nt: TGTGCCAGCAGTTTAACGGGGGGAATGTACAATGAGCAGTTCTTC

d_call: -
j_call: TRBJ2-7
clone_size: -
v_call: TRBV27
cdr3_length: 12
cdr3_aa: CASFSSSYEQYF
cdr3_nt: TGTGCCAGCTTTAGCTCCTCCTACGAGCAGTACTTC